The 7 T cell receptor beta chains below all came from one sample that was sequenced in a study of T cell responses to AZD1222 COVID-19 vaccine. Sequencing used immunoSEQ multiplex PCR; TCRdb keeps in-frame clones, though not all of them. The sample lists 75,000 to 100,000 clones, roughly nine tenths occurring once. Here the sequenced sample was peripheral blood, taken on day 0 of AZD1222 vaccination. The receptors derive from an adult in good health.

This clone was seen more than once but under ten times. V gene TRBV6-5 combines with J gene TRBJ1-3; D ambiguous. Germline V gene lookup returns CDR1 MNHEY and CDR2 SVGAGI. Trimming shortened V by 4 bases and J by 0 bases, and 10 bases separated the two germline ends. There are 15 residues in the CDR3. CDR3 residues: CASSSWESSGNTIYF. The CDR3 nucleotides read TGTGCCAGCAGTTCCTGGGAGAGCTCTGGAAACACCATATATTTT.

The rearrangement uses TRBV28 and TRBJ2-3, with D perhaps assigned TRBD1 or TRBD2 (6 bases each). The germline V gene has CDR1 MDHEN and CDR2 SYDVKM. V was shortened by 7 bases and J by 1 base, with 24 bases between the two germline ends. The length of the CDR3 is 18 residues. The CDR3 DNA follows: TGTGCCAGCACCCCCCTCGGGGGCCCCGCCTCGGGCACAGATACGCAGTATTTT. This translates into CASTPLGGPASGTDTQYF.

The chain combines TRBV2 with TRBJ1-2, with a weak D call TRBD1 (5 bases). CDR3 length: 13 amino acids. Trimming removed 5 bases at V and 4 bases at J, with 11 bases between. The germline gives CDR1 SNHLY, CDR2 FYNNEI. The DNA of the CDR3 is TGTGCCAGCAGTCCCTCGACAGTCTATGGCTACACCTTC. The encoded protein is CASSPSTVYGYTF.

This chain connects TRBV7-3 to TRBJ1-2, with D unresolved. CDR3 length: 14 amino acids. Germline V lookup: CDR1 SGHTA, CDR2 FQGTGA. With 4 bases removed from V and 4 bases from J, the gap between germline ends came to 13 bases. Here the CDR3 reads CASSSRGGRYGYTF. CDR3 bases: TGTGCCAGCAGCTCCCGGGGAGGCCGCTATGGCTACACCTTC.

The chain carries TRBV9 and TRBJ1-5; D not certain. The CDR3 sequence is 13 residues long. The V gene lost 3 bases and the J gene lost 4 bases, with 8 bases spanning the gap. The germline V gene has CDR1 SGDLS and CDR2 YYNGEE. In DNA form, the CDR3 reads TGTGCCAGCAGCGCCGACGGGAATCAGCCCCAGCATTTT. This encodes CASSADGNQPQHF.

The gene calls are TRBV19 and TRBJ1-2; perhaps TRBD1 as D (5 bases). Germline assignment: CDR1 LNHDA and CDR2 SQIVND (reference sequence). The CDR3 runs 13 residues. The ends were cut back, 7 bases at V and 5 bases at J, with 14 bases in the middle. The CDR3 DNA sequence: TGTGCCAGTACCCTCGGGAGGGGTTATGGCTACACCTTC. Its translation is CASTLGRGYGYTF.

The V gene is TRBV7-2, the J gene TRBJ1-2, with a possible D match to TRBD1 (5 bases). V was shortened by 5 bases and J by 7 bases, with 20 bases between the two germline ends. This CDR3 comprises 15 residues. CDR1 is SGHTA, CDR2 FQGNSA, per germline. CDR3 in DNA: TGTGCCAGCAGCCCACTAGTCGACAGTATCTCTGGCTACACCTTC. The encoded protein is CASSPLVDSISGYTF.